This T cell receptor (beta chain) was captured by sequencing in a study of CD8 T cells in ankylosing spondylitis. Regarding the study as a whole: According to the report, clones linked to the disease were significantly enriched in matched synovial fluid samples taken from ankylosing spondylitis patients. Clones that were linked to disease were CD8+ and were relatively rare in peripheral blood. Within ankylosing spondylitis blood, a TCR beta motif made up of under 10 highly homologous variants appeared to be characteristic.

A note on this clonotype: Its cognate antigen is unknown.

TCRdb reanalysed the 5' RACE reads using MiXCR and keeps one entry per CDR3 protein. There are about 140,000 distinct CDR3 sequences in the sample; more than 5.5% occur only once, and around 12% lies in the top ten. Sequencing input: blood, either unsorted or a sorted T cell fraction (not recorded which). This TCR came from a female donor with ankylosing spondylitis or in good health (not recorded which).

The CDR3 reads CASSSLAGANTDTQYF. CDR3 nucleotide sequence: TGTGCCAGCAGCTCATTAGCGGGGGCCAACACAGATACGCAGTATTTT. V gene TRBV5-5 combines with J gene TRBJ2-3, with TRBD2 identical over 9 bases. CDR1 SGHKS and CDR2 YYEKEE come from the germline V gene (reference sequence). The CDR3 extends over 16 amino acids. V dropped 3 bases and J dropped 2; count of bases not matched to a gene: 7.